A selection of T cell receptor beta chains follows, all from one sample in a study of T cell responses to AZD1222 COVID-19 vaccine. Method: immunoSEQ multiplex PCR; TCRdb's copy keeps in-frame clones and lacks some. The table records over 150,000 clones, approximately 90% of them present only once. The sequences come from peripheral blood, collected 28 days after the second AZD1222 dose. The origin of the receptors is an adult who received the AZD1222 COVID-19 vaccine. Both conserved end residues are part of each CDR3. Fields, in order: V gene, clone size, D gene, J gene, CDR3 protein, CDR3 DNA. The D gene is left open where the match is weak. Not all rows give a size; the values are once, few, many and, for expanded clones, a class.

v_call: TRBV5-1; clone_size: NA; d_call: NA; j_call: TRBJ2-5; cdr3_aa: CASSVGSQETQYF; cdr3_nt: TGCGCCAGCAGCGTCGGCTCACAGGAGACCCAGTACTTC
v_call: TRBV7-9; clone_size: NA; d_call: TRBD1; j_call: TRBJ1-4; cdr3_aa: CASSLGQGWGEKLFF; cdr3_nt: TGTGCCAGCAGCTTAGGACAGGGTTGGGGTGAAAAACTGTTTTTT
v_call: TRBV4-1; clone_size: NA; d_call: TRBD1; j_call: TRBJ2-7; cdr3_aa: CASASGTGSYEQYF; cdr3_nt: TGCGCCAGCGCCTCCGGGACAGGGTCCTACGAGCAGTACTTC
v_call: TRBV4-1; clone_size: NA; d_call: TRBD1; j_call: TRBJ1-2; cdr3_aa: CASSQTDRGYYGYTF; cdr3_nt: TGCGCCAGCAGCCAAACGGACAGGGGGTACTATGGCTACACCTTC
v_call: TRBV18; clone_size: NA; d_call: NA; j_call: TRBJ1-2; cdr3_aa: CASSAEQGSNYGYTF; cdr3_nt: TGTGCCAGCTCGGCGGAGCAGGGGTCTAACTATGGCTACACCTTC
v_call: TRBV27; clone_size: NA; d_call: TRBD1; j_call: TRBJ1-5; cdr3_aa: CASSPDRGSNQPQHF; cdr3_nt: TGTGCCAGCAGTCCGGACAGGGGTAGCAATCAGCCCCAGCATTTT
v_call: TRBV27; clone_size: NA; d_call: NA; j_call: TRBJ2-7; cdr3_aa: CASSSSDKPYEQYF; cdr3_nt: TGTGCCAGCAGTTCCTCGGACAAGCCCTACGAGCAGTACTTC
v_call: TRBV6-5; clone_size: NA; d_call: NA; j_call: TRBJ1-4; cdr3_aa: CASSYGRGTNEKLFF; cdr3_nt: TGTGCCAGCAGTTACGGTCGGGGAACTAATGAAAAACTGTTTTTT
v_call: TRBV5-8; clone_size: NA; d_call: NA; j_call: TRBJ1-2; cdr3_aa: CASSFGREASTSYTF; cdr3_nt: TGTGCCAGCAGCTTCGGCAGGGAGGCATCTACGAGCTACACCTTC
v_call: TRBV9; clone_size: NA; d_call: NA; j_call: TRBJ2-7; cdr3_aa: CASSVGDSYEQYF; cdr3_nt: TGTGCCAGCAGCGTAGGGGACTCCTACGAGCAGTACTTC
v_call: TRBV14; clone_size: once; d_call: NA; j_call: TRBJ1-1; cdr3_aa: CASSRRGITEAFF; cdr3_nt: TGTGCCAGCAGCCGCAGGGGTATCACTGAAGCTTTCTTT
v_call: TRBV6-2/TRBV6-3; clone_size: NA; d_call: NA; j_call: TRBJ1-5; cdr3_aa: CASSSRPNQPQHF; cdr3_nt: TGTGCCAGCAGTAGTAGACCCAATCAGCCCCAGCATTTT
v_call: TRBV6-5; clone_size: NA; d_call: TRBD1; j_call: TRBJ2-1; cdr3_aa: CASRERGDRTNEQFF; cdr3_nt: TGTGCCAGCAGAGAGAGGGGGGACAGGACCAATGAGCAGTTCTTC
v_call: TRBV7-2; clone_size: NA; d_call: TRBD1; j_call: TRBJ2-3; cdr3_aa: CASSPGQHTDTQYF; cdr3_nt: TGTGCCAGCAGCCCGGGACAGCACACAGATACGCAGTATTTT
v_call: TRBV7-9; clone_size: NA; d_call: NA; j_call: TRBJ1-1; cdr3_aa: CASSPEGVNTEAFF; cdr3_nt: TGTGCCAGCAGCCCCGAGGGCGTAAACACTGAAGCTTTCTTT
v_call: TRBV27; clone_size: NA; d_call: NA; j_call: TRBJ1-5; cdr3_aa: CASSLTGPRGGNQPQHF; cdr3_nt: TGTGCCAGCAGTTTAACCGGGCCCCGAGGGGGTAATCAGCCCCAGCATTTT
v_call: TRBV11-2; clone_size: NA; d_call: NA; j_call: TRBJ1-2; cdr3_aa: CASSLQGYGYTF; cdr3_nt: TGTGCCAGCAGCTTACAGGGGTATGGCTACACCTTC
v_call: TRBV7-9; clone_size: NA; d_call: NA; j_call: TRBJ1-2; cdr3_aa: CASSYDWAEDSYTF; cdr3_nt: TGTGCCAGCAGCTACGACTGGGCCGAAGATAGCTACACCTTC
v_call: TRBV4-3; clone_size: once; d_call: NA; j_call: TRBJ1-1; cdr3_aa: CASSQDRGLVREAFF; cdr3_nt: TGCGCCAGCAGCCAAGATCGGGGACTGGTCAGGGAAGCTTTCTTT
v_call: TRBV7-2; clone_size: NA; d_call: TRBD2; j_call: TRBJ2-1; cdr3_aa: CASSLGRLAGGHEQFF; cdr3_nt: TGTGCCAGCAGCTTAGGTCGGCTAGCGGGGGGCCATGAGCAGTTCTTC
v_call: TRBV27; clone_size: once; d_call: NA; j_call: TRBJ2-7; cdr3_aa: CASSPGRGQPGEQYF; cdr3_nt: TGTGCCAGCAGTCCGGGGCGGGGACAGCCCGGGGAGCAGTACTTC
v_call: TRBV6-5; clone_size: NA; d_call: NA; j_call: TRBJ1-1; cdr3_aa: CASSTPAGQITEAFF; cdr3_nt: TGTGCCAGCTCTACTCCCGCCGGACAGATTACTGAAGCTTTCTTT
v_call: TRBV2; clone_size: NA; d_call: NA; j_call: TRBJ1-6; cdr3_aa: CASSEALRENSPLHF; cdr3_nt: TGTGCCAGCAGTGAAGCGCTCAGGGAGAATTCACCCCTCCACTTT
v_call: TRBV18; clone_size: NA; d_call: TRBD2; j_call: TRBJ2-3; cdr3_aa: CASSSGTSGSGTDTQYF; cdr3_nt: TGTGCCAGCTCATCCGGGACTAGCGGGTCTGGCACAGATACGCAGTATTTT
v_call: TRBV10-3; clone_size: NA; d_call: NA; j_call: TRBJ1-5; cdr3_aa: CAISEGPEQPQHF; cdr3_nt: TGTGCCATCAGTGAGGGGCCCGAACAGCCCCAGCATTTT
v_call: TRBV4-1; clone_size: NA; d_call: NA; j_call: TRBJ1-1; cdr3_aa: CASSQESRGGEQMNTEAFF; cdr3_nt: TGCGCCAGCAGCCAAGAAAGTAGGGGGGGCGAACAGATGAACACTGAAGCTTTCTTT
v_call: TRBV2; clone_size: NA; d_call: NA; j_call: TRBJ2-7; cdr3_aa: CASSEEGYRTRSNEQYF; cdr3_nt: TGTGCCAGCAGTGAAGAAGGATATAGGACCCGGTCCAACGAGCAGTACTTC
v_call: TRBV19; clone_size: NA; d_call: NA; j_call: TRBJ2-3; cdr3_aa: CASSPGSTDTQYF; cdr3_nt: TGTGCCAGTAGTCCGGGCAGCACAGATACGCAGTATTTT
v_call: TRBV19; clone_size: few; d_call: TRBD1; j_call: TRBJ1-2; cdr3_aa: CASRRQGTSYGYTF; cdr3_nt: TGTGCCAGTAGGCGACAGGGCACCAGCTATGGCTACACCTTC
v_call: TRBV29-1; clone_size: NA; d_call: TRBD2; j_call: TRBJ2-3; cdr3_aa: CSVVVAGGQDTQYF; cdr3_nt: TGCAGCGTTGTAGTAGCGGGGGGGCAAGATACGCAGTATTTT
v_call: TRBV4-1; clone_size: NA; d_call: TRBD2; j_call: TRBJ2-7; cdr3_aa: CASSRYPGTTQYEQYF; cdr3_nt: TGCGCCAGCAGCCGCTACCCCGGGACTACCCAATACGAGCAGTACTTC
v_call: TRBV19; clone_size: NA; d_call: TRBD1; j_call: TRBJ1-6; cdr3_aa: CASSISLTGGWNSPLHF; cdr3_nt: TGTGCCAGTAGTATATCCCTCACAGGGGGCTGGAATTCACCCCTCCACTTT
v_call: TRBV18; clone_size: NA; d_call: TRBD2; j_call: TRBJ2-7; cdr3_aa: CASSPPSGGVHEQYF; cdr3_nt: TGTGCCAGCTCACCACCGTCTGGGGGGGTGCACGAGCAGTACTTC
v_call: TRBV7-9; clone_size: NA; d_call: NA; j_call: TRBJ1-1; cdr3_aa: CASILNTEAFF; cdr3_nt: TGTGCCAGCATCTTGAACACTGAAGCTTTCTTT
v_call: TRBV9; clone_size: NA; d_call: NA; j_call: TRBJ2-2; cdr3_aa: CASSEGGTGELFF; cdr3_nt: TGTGCCAGCAGCGAGGGGGGGACCGGGGAGCTGTTTTTT
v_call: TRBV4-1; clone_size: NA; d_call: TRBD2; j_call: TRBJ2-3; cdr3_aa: CASSQEPSGAASPTRTDTQYF; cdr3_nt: TGCGCCAGCAGCCAAGAGCCTAGCGGGGCGGCCTCTCCCACTCGCACAGATACGCAGTATTTT
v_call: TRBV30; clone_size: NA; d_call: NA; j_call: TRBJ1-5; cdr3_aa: CAWSEGRGNQPQHF; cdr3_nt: TGTGCCTGGAGTGAAGGAAGGGGCAATCAGCCCCAGCATTTT
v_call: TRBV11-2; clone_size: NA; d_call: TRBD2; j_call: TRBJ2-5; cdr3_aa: CASSPPRAGGLVETQYF; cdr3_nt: TGTGCCAGCAGCCCACCTAGAGCGGGGGGGCTTGTGGAGACCCAGTACTTC
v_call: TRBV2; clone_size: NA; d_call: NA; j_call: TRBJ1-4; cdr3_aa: CANRGANEKLFF; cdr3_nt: TGTGCCAACCGGGGCGCTAATGAAAAACTGTTTTTT
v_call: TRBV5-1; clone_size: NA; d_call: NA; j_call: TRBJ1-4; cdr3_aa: CASTFGDGVNEKLFF; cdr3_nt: TGCGCCAGCACCTTCGGGGACGGAGTTAATGAAAAACTGTTTTTT
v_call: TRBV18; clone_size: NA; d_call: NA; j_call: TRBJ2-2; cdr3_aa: CASSQGLNTGELFF; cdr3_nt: TGTGCCAGCTCACAAGGCCTTAACACCGGGGAGCTGTTTTTT
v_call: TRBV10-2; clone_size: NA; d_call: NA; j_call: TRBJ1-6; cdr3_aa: CASSEWVSSYNSPLHF; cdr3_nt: TGCGCCAGCAGTGAGTGGGTTAGCTCCTATAATTCACCCCTCCACTTT
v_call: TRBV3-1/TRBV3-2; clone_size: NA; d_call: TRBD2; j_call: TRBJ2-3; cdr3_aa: CASSQGGGAPDTQYF; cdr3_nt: TGTGCCAGCAGCCAGGGCGGGGGGGCCCCAGATACGCAGTATTTT
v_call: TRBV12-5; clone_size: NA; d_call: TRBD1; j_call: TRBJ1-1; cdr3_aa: CASGLQGVTEAFF; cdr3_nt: TGTGCTAGTGGTCTTCAGGGGGTAACTGAAGCTTTCTTT
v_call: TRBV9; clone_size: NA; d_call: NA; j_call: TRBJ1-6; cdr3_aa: CASSVKGNSPLHF; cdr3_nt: TGTGCCAGCAGCGTAAAGGGTAATTCACCCCTCCACTTT
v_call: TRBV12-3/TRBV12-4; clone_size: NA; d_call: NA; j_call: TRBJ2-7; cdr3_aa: CASSFVNHQTYF; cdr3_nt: TGTGCCAGCAGTTTCGTTAATCACCAGACGTACTTC
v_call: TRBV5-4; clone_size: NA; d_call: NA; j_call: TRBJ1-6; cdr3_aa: CASSWGSNYNSPLHF; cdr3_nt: TGTGCCAGCAGCTGGGGCTCCAACTATAATTCACCCCTCCACTTT
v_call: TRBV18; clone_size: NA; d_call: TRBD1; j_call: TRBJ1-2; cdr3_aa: CASSPTGGAYGYTF; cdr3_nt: TGTGCCAGCTCACCGACAGGGGGCGCGTATGGCTACACCTTC
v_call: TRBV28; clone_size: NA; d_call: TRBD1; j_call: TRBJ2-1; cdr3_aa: CAIQQVVGIRDSLYNEQFF; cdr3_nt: TGTGCCATCCAGCAGGTAGTGGGCATCCGGGACAGTCTTTACAATGAGCAGTTCTTC
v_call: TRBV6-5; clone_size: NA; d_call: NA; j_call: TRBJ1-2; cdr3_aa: CASTRGGYGYTF; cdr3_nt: TGTGCCAGCACCAGAGGGGGGTATGGCTACACCTTC
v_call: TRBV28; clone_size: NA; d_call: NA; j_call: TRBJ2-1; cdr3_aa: CASRVDWGRNEQFF; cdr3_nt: TGTGCCAGCAGGGTGGATTGGGGGAGAAATGAGCAGTTCTTC